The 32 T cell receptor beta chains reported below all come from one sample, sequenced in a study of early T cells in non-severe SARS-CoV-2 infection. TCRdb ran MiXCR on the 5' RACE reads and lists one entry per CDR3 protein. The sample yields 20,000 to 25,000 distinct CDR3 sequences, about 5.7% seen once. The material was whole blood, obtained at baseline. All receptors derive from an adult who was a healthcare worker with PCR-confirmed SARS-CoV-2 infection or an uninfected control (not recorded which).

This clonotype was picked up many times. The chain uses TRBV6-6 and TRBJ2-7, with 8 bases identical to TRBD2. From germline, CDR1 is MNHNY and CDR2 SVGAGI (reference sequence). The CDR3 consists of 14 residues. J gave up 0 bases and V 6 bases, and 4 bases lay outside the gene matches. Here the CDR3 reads CASRRGASSYEQYF. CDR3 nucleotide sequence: TGTGCCAGCAGGCGGGGGGCAAGCTCCTACGAGCAGTACTTC.

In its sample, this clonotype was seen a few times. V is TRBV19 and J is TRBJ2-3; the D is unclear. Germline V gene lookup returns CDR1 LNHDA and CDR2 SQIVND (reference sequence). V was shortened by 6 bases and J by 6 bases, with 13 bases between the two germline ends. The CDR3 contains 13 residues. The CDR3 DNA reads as TGTGCCAGTAGCTATGTAATGGCGGATACGCAGTATTTT. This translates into CASSYVMADTQYF.

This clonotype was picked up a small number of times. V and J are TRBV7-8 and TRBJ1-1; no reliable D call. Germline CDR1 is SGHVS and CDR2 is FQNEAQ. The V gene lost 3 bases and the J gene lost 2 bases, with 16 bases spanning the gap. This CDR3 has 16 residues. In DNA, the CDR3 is TGTGCCAGCAGCTTGTCCCTGATAGGGAGCAACACTGAAGCTTTCTTT. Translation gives CASSLSLIGSNTEAFF.

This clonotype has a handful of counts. The CDR3 region is CSVVVQETQYF. The CDR3 DNA reads as TGCAGCGTTGTCGTCCAAGAGACCCAGTACTTC. This sequence joins TRBV29-1 and TRBJ2-5; D gene unclear. CDR3 length: 11 amino acids. CDR1 and CDR2 from the germline V gene are SQVTM and ANQGSEA. V lost 4 bases and J lost 1, with 4 bases in between.

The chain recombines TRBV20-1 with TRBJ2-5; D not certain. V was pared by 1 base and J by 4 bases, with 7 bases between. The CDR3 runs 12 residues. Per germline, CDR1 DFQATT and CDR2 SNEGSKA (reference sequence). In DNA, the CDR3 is TGCAGTGCTAGAGGCCCTGGAGAGACCCAGTACTTC. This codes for CSARGPGETQYF.

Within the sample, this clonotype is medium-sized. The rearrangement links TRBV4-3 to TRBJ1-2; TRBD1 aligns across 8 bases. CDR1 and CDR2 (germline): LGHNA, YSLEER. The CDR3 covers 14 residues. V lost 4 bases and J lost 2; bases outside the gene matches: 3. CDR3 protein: CASSRGQGNYGYTF. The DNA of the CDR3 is TGCGCCAGCAGCCGCGGACAGGGAAACTATGGCTACACCTTC.

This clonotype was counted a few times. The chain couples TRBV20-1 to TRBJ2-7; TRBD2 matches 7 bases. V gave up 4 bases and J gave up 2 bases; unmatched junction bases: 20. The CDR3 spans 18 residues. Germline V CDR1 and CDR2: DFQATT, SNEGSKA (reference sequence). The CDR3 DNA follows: TGCAGTGCTAATAGAAAACACCAACTTGGGGGGACTACCTACGAGCAGTACTTC. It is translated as CSANRKHQLGGTTYEQYF.

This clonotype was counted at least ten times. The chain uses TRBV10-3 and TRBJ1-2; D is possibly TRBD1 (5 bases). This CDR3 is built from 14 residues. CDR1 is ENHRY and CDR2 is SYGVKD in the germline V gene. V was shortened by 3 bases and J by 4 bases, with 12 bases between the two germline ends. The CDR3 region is CAISEPRQPYGYTF. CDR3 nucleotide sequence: TGTGCCATCAGTGAACCCCGACAGCCCTATGGCTACACCTTC.

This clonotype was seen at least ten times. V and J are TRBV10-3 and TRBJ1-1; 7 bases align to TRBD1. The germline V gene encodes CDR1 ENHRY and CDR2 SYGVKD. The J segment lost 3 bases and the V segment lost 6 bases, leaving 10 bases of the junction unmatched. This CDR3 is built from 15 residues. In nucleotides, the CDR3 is TGTGCCATCAGCCCCCCAGGGGGTAGGGACACTGAAGCTTTCTTT. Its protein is CAISPPGGRDTEAFF.

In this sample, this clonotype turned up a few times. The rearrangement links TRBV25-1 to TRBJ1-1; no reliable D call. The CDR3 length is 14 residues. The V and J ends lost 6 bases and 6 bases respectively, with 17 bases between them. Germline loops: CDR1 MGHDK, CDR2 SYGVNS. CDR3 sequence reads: CASSSAGGWAEAFF. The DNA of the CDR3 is TGTGCCAGCAGCTCCGCGGGAGGTTGGGCTGAAGCTTTCTTT.

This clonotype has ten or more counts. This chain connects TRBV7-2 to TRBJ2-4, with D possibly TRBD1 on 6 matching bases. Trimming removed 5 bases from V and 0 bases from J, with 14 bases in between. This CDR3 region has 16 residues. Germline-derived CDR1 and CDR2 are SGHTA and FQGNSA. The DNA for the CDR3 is TGTGCCAGCAGCCCGTCGACAGGTCTAGCCAAAAACATTCAGTACTTC. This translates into CASSPSTGLAKNIQYF.

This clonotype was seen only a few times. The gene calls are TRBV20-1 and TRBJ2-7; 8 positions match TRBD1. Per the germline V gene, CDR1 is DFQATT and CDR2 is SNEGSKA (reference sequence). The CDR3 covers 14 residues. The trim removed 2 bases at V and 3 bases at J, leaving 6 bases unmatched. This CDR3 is CSARMQGAVYEQYF. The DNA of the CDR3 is TGCAGTGCTAGAATGCAGGGGGCGGTCTACGAGCAGTACTTC.

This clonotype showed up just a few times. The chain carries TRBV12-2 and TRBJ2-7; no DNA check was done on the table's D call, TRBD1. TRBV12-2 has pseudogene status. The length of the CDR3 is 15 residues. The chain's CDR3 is CASRVPGQGADEQYF. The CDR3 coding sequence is TGTGCAAGTCGCGTCCCGGGACAGGGGGCGGACGAGCAGTACTTC.

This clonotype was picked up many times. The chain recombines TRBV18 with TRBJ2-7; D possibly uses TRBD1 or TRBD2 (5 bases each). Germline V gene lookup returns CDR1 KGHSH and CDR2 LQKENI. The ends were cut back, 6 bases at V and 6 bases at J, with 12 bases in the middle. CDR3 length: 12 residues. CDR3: CASSKGESEQYF. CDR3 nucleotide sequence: TGTGCCAGCTCGAAAGGGGAGAGCGAGCAGTACTTC.

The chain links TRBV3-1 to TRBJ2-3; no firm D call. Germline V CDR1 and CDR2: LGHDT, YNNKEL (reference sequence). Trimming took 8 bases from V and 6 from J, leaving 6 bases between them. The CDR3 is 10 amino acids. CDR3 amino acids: CASGPDTQYF. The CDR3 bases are TGTGCCAGCGGACCGGATACGCAGTATTTT.

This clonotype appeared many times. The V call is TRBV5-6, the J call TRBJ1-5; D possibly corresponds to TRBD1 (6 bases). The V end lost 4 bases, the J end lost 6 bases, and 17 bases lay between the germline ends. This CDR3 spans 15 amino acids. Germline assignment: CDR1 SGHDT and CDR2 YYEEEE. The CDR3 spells CASSPGGGIGQPQHF. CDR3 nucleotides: TGTGCCAGCAGCCCTGGGGGCGGGATAGGTCAGCCCCAGCATTTT.

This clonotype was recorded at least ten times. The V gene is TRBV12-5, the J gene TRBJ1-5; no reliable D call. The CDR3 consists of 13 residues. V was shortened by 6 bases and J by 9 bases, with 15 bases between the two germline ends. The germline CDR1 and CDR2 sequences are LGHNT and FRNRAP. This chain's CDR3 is CASGLSPEGPQHF. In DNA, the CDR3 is TGTGCTAGTGGCCTAAGTCCGGAGGGGCCCCAGCATTTT.

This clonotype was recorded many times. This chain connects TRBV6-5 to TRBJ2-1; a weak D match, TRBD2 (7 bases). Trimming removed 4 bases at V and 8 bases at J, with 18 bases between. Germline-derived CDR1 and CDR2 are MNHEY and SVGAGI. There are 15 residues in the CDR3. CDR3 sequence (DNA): TGTGCCAGCAGTTTCGTCCCCGGGGGGCGCGATGAGCAGTTCTTC. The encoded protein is CASSFVPGGRDEQFF.

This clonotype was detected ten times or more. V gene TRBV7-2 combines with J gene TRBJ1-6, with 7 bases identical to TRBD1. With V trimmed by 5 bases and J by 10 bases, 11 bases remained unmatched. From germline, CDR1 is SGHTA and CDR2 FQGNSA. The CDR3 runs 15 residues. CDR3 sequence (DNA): TGTGCCAGCAGCGCCGACAGGGATCCTCGATCACCCCTCCACTTT. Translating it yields CASSADRDPRSPLHF.

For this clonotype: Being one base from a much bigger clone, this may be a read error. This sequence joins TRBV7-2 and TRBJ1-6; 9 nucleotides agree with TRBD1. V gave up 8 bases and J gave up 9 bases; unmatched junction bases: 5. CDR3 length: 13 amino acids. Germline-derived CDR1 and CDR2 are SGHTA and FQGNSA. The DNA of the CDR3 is TGTGCCAGCGGGGAACAGGGGGCTTCACCCCTCCACTTT. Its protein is CASGEQGASPLHF.

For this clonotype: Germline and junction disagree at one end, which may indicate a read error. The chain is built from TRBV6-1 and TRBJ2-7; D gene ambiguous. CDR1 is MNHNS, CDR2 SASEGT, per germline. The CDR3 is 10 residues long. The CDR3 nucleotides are TGTGCCAGCAGTGGATCAACTCAGAGCTTC. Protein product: CASSGSTQSF.

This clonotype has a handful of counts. The chain's CDR3 is CASSFQRTGPDYGYTF. For the CDR3, the DNA is TGTGCCAGCAGCTTCCAGAGGACTGGACCCGACTATGGCTACACCTTC. The V and J genes are TRBV7-9 and TRBJ1-2, with D hard to call. Germline CDR1 SEHNR, CDR2 FQNEAQ (reference sequence). This CDR3 has 16 amino acids. With 3 bases removed from V and 3 bases from J, the gap between germline ends came to 17 bases.

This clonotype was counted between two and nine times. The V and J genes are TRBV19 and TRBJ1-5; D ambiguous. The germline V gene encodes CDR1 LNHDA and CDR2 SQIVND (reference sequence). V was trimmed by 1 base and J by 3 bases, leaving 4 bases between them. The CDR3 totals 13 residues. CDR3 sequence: CASSIGNNQPQHF. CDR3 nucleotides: TGTGCCAGTAGTATAGGGAACAATCAGCCCCAGCATTTT.

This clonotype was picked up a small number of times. The CDR3 sequence is CASSGGIGNQPQHF. In DNA, the CDR3 is TGTGCCAGCAGCGGGGGTATAGGGAATCAGCCCCAGCATTTT. The chain links TRBV9 to TRBJ1-5; D call uncertain. Deletions cut 3 bases from V and 4 bases from J, with 11 bases between. Germline CDR1 and CDR2: SGDLS and YYNGEE. The CDR3 length is 14 residues.

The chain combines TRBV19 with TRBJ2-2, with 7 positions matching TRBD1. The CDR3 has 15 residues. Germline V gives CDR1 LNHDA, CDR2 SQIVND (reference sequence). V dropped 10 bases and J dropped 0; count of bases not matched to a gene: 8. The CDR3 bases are TGTGCCACAACCGCCGGGACAGCGAACACCGGGGAGCTGTTTTTT. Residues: CATTAGTANTGELFF.

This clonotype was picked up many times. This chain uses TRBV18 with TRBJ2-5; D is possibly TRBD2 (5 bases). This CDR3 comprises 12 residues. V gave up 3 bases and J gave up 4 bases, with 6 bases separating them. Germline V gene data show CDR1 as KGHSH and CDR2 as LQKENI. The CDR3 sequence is CASSPEAETQYF. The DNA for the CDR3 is TGTGCCAGCTCACCGGAGGCAGAGACCCAGTACTTC.

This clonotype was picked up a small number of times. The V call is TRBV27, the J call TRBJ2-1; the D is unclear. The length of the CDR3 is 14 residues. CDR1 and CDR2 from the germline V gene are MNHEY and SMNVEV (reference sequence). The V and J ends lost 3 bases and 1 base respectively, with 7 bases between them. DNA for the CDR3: TGTGCCAGCAGTTTCCGGGCTTCCTACAATGAGCAGTTCTTC. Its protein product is CASSFRASYNEQFF.

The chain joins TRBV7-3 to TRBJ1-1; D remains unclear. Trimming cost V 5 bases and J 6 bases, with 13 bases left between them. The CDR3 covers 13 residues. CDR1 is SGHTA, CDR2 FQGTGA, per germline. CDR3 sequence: CASSPFLGSEAFF. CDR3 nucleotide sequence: TGTGCCAGCAGCCCTTTTCTGGGATCTGAAGCTTTCTTT.

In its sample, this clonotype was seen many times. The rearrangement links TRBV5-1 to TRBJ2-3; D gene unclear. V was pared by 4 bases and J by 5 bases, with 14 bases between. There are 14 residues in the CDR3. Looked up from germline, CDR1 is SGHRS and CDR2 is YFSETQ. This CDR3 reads CASSLQTLGDTQYF. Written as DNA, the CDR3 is TGCGCCAGCAGCCTCCAGACGCTAGGAGATACGCAGTATTTT.

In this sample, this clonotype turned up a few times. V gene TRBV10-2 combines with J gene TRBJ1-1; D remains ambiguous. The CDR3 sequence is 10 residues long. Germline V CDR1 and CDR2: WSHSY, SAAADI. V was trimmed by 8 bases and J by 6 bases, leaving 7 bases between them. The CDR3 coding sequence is TGCGCCAGCCGGGATTCTGAAGCTTTCTTT. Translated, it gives CASRDSEAFF.

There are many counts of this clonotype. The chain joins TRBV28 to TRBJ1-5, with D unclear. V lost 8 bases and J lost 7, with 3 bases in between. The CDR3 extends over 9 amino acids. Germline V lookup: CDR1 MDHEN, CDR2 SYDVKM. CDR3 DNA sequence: TGTGCCAGCGGGCAGCCCCAGCATTTT. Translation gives CASGQPQHF. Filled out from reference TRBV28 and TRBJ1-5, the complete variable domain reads DVKVTQSSRYLVKRTGEKVFLECVQDMDHENMFWYRQDPGLGLRLIYFSYDVKMKEKGDIPEGYSVSREKKERFSLILESASTNQTSMYLCASGQPQHFGDGTRLSIL.

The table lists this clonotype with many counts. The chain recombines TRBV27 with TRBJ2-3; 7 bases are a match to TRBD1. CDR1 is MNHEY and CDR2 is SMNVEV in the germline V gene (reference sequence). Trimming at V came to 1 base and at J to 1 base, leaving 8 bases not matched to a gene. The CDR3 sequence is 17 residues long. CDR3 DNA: TGTGCCAGCAGTTTATGGATGTCAGGGGGTCGCACAGATACGCAGTATTTT. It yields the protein CASSLWMSGGRTDTQYF.